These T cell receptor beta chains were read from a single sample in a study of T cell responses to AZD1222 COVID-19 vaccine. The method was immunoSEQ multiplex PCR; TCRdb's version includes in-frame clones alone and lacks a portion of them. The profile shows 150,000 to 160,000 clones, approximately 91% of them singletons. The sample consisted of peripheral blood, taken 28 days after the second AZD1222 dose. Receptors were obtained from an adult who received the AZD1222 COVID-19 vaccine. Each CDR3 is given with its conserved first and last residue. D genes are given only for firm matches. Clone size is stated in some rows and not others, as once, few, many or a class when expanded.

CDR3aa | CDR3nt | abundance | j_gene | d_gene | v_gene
CASLRDGTYEQYF | TGCGCCAGCCTTCGGGACGGGACCTACGAGCAGTACTTC | NA | TRBJ2-7 | NA | TRBV10-2
CASGVTAEGEAFF | TGCGCCAGCGGGGTCACGGCCGAAGGTGAAGCTTTCTTT | NA | TRBJ1-1 | NA | TRBV10-2
CASRREEPTEAFF | TGTGCCAGCCGCCGGGAAGAGCCCACTGAAGCTTTCTTT | NA | TRBJ1-1 | NA | TRBV21-1
CASSKETYGYTF | TGTGCCAGTTCGAAGGAAACCTATGGCTACACCTTC | NA | TRBJ1-2 | NA | TRBV19
CASSFRQAGREKLFF | TGTGCCAGCAGCTTTCGACAGGCCGGAAGGGAAAAACTGTTTTTT | NA | TRBJ1-4 | NA | TRBV13
CASSLGGLAGGNQETQYF | TGTGCCAGCAGCTTAGGGGGGCTAGCGGGAGGCAACCAAGAGACCCAGTACTTC | NA | TRBJ2-5 | TRBD2 | TRBV11-3
CAWSVVGRSKNEQFF | TGTGCCTGGAGTGTAGTGGGAAGGTCAAAGAATGAGCAGTTCTTC | NA | TRBJ2-1 | NA | TRBV30
CASSKPAVQGDTQYF | TGTGCCAGCAGCAAGCCGGCGGTCCAGGGGGATACGCAGTATTTT | NA | TRBJ2-3 | NA | TRBV7-2
CASSQSGRGTIYF | TGTGCCAGCAGCCAATCCGGGCGTGGCACCATATATTTT | NA | TRBJ1-3 | NA | TRBV3-1/TRBV3-2
CASSQPLHRGHTGELFF | TGCGCCAGCAGCCAACCTCTACACAGGGGGCACACCGGGGAGCTGTTTTTT | few | TRBJ2-2 | TRBD1 | TRBV4-1
CASSIILYRGSNQPQHF | TGTGCCAGTAGTATAATTCTGTATCGAGGGAGCAATCAGCCCCAGCATTTT | once | TRBJ1-5 | NA | TRBV19
CASSLRGTIYEQYF | TGTGCCAGCAGTTTACGTGGAACTATCTACGAGCAGTACTTC | once | TRBJ2-7 | NA | TRBV28
CASSPGLQETQYF | TGTGCCAGCTCACCGGGACTACAAGAGACCCAGTACTTC | NA | TRBJ2-5 | TRBD2 | TRBV18
CASSGQGVTGEQYF | TGTGCCAGTTCCGGACAGGGCGTAACGGGAGAGCAGTACTTC | NA | TRBJ2-7 | TRBD1 | TRBV2
CASSLSRGGDRSYEQYF | TGTGCCAGCAGCTTATCACGAGGCGGGGATCGCTCCTACGAGCAGTACTTC | many | TRBJ2-7 | NA | TRBV7-3
CASSPRDNSNEKLFF | TGTGCCAGCAGCCCCCGGGACAATAGTAATGAAAAACTGTTTTTT | few | TRBJ1-4 | NA | TRBV9
CASKVEPSSYEQYF | TGCGCCAGCAAGGTTGAGCCCTCGTCCTACGAGCAGTACTTC | NA | TRBJ2-7 | NA | TRBV10-2
CASSWTNREAFF | TGTGCCAGCAGTTGGACCAATCGGGAAGCTTTCTTT | NA | TRBJ1-1 | NA | TRBV2
CAWGRGEREKLFF | TGTGCCTGGGGACGTGGCGAGCGGGAAAAACTGTTTTTT | NA | TRBJ1-4 | NA | TRBV30
CASSEGRPNEQYF | TGTGCCAGCAGTGAAGGTAGACCCAACGAGCAGTACTTC | NA | TRBJ2-7 | NA | TRBV6-1
CASSLGILGTEAFF | TGTGCCAGCAGCTTAGGGATTTTAGGCACTGAAGCTTTCTTT | NA | TRBJ1-1 | NA | TRBV7-9